The present T cell receptor (beta chain) was sequenced within a study of cytomegalovirus exposure and HLA in healthy donors. Whole-study results and caveats: Cytomegalovirus status, reportedly, was diagnosed with high specificity and sensitivity by the classifier.

The germline gives CDR1 SGHAT, CDR2 FQNNGV. CDR3 length equals 13 residues. The junction had 0 bases not matched to a gene; V was cut back by 1 base and J by 6 bases. The PCR ran on 60 Vbeta and 13 Jbeta primers. TCRdb's table, derived via immunoSEQ multiplex PCR, lists solely in-frame clones and lacks some. The table records about 220,000 clones, approximately 83% of them present only once. As to this clone: The antigen is not known.

The sample taken for sequencing was PBMCs. The TCR sequence derives from a boy aged 2 to 10 in good health and CMV-seronegative. This rearrangement joins TRBV11-2 to TRBJ2-1; the match to TRBD2 covers 7 bases. CDR3 sequence: CASSLAGGNEQFF. As DNA, the CDR3 is TGTGCCAGCAGCTTAGCGGGGGGCAATGAGCAGTTCTTC.